This T cell receptor (beta chain) was retrieved from a study of blood T cell repertoires in COVID-19. Study details: In each case, the material was cDNA or gDNA derived from T cells, B-cell-depleted T cells, or PBMCs.

Sequencing used immunoSEQ multiplex PCR; TCRdb keeps in-frame clones, though not all of them. This table holds some 370,000 clones, about 89% found once. This clone was detected once. V dropped 5 bases and J dropped 0 bases, with 17 bases sitting between them. Germline V gene lookup returns CDR1 SGHTA and CDR2 FQGNSA. The CDR3 is made up of 17 amino acids. The rearrangement joins TRBV7-2 to TRBJ1-3; D is perhaps TRBD1 (5 bases). The specimen was peripheral blood. The TCR sequence derives from a middle-aged man with acute or convalescent COVID-19. The CDR3 region has the DNA TGTGCCAGCAGCGCCGCAGGGATTTCAAACTCTGGAAACACCATATATTTT. It translates to CASSAAGISNSGNTIYF.